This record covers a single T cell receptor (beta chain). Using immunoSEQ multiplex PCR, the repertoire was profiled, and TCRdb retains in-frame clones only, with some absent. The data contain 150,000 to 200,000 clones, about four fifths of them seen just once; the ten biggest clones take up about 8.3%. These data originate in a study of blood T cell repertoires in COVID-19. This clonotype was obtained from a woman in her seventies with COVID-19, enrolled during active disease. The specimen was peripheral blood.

This CDR3 reads CASSFDLLTGELFF. The CDR3 region has the DNA TGTGCCAGCAGCTTTGACTTACTCACCGGGGAGCTGTTTTTT. This chain links TRBV7-2 with TRBJ2-2; no firm D call. Germline V lookup: CDR1 SGHTA, CDR2 FQGNSA. The length of the CDR3 is 14 residues. V gave up 3 bases and J gave up 4 bases, with 9 bases separating them.